This TCR beta chain was captured in a study of beta chain features in type 1 diabetes (dated by TCRdb to about 2018). Study-level background: Mean age, gender distribution, total cell number and subset yield were not different between patients and healthy donors. In the study, TCRB repertoires of sorted circulating CD4+ T cell subsets from recently diagnosed type 1 diabetes patients were compared with those of matched healthy donors. Naive and central memory subsets were obtained from all 28 donors, but regulatory and stem cell-like memory subsets were isolated from only 8 patients and roughly 8 healthy donors. A total of 85 million to 140 million sorted cells were examined across all samples, and a strong correlation was observed between cell number per subset and RNA yield.

A single peripheral blood draw of approximately 100 mL on average was collected from each donor into heparinised tubes. Naive, central memory, regulatory and stem cell-like memory CD4+ T cells were sorted on a BD FACSAria II using a panel including CD45RO, CCR7, CD25, CD127, CD95 and CD27. All sorted populations exceeded 95% purity. PBMCs were separated immediately by Lymphoprep density gradient centrifugation and were stained directly, without being cultured. To minimize batch effects, samples were stained and sorted in pairs, one healthy donor with one patient per experiment. V is pruned by 2 bases and J by 1 base, leaving 4 bases of the junction without a gene match. The CDR3 goes from the cysteine to the phenylalanine over 15 residues. This entry keeps only the CDR3 DNA: 45 bases, framed from base 1. The High Capacity cDNA Reverse Transcription Kit was used to reverse transcribe all of the isolated RNA, meaning that expressed TCRB transcripts were what got sequenced. Deep immunoSEQ sequencing was applied to naive, central memory and regulatory T cell samples, giving an average of about 3.6 million total reads per sample. Sorted cells were lysed in RLT buffer, and RNA was extracted using DNase-treated RNeasy Micro or Mini kits according to cell number. To prevent cross-contamination, each cell subset was processed individually, whereas patient and healthy donor samples were processed jointly. TCRB sequences were amplified from cDNA with the immunoSEQ multiplex PCR, producing 87-bp fragments spanning the CDR3 region. Sequencing of the amplicons was performed on the Illumina HiSeq platform. Per the source publication's procedure: PCR bias was corrected computationally using synthetic template baselines, and reads within Hamming distance 2 were collapsed, with unmergeable singletons discarded. Reads were aligned against IMGT to assign V, D and J genes, CDR3 length and insertions or deletions at six rearrangement sites. Within each subset, clonotype counts were normalized to sorted cell number, after which true diversity and Gini coefficients were computed with the tcR R package. Repertoire sharing was quantified using the overlap coefficient calculated on TCRB nucleotide sequences. Drawn from immuneACCESS, this table holds only the in-frame rearrangements with V and J called that TCRdb kept. Clones are partly lost; checked studies trace under half to an unresolved V gene and leave the rest unexplained. Clonal size and the V and J genes are those of that table, whereas D and trimming came from the DNA. The table for this sample lists 150,000 to 190,000 clones; roughly 8.1% of them were counted only once. The ten largest clones capture 0.55% to 0.75% of the sample.

This clone was counted ten times or more. Its antigen is still unknown. Base qualities are not provided; no much larger clone lies one nucleotide away. What the work shows at the level of the full study, not this receptor alone: Because small numbers of individuals were included in the HLA sub-analyses, any influence of HLA type on TCRB rearrangement was left unresolved. Because cDNA was sequenced instead of genomic DNA, activated cells with high expression could be over-represented, although the groups did not differ in activation or CD3 levels. PCR may preferentially amplify shorter templates, but because patient and control samples were amplified and corrected together, any resulting skew would affect both groups equally. At VDJ recombination sites, patients with type 1 diabetes made fewer insertions and deleted more nucleotides, a pattern implying thymic rearrangement abnormalities. Type 1 diabetes patients showed a moderate but significant shortening of TCRB CDR3 length in all four CD4+ subsets. Naive, central memory and regulatory TCRB repertoires appeared to be more alike among patients than among healthy donors.

What was sequenced was central memory CD4+ T cells from blood. The chain is encoded by TRBV23-1 joined to TRBJ1-1; TRBD1 lines up with 7 middle nucleotides. TRBV23-1 is noted as an ORF with a role that remains uncertain. The receptor's source is a man between 18 and 35 years old in good health. Here the CDR3 is given as CASSQTSGGNTEAFF. The sequenced DNA is TGCGCCAGCAGTCAAACCTCAGGGGGGAACACTGAAGCTTTCTTT.